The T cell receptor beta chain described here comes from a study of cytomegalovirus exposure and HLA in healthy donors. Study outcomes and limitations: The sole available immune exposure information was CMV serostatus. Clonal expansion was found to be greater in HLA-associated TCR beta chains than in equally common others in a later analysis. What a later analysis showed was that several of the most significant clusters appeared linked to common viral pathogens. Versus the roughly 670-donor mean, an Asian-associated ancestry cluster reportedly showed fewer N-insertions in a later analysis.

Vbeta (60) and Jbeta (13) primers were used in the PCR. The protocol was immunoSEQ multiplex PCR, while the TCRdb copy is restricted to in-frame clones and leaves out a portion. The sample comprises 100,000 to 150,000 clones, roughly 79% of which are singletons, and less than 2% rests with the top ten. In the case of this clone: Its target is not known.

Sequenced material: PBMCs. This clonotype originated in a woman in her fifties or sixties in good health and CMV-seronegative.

CDR3 DNA sequence: TGTGCCAGCAGTTGGACTAGCGGGAGTCTCTACAATGAGCAGTTCTTC. This translates into CASSWTSGSLYNEQFF. The V gene is TRBV6-5, the J gene TRBJ2-1; 13 positions agree with TRBD2. Germline V CDR1 and CDR2: MNHEY, SVGAGI. The CDR3 consists of 16 residues. Germline trimming cut 4 bases from V and 3 bases from J; bases unmatched to any gene: 3.